One and the same sample provided the 20 T cell receptor beta chains below, sequenced in a study of beta chain features in type 1 diabetes. General study results and limits: TCRB CDR3 length was moderately but significantly reduced in all four CD4+ subsets of Type 1 diabetes patients.

The antigens these receptors bind are not known. The entirety of the isolated RNA underwent reverse transcription, so expressed TCRB transcripts were sequenced. Libraries were prepared by immunoSEQ multiplex PCR; TCRdb keeps only in-frame clonotypes and omits some of them. This table has almost 350,000 clones, about a tenth appearing once. Sequencing was carried out using central memory CD4+ T cells from blood. The source is a man between 25 and 39 years old with type 1 diabetes.

The chain links TRBV5-1 to TRBJ2-1; a weak D match, TRBD2 (7 bases). Trimming removed 6 bases at V and 8 bases at J, with 18 bases between. Germline lookup yields CDR1 SGHRS and CDR2 YFSETQ. The CDR3 is 14 amino acids. This CDR3 reads CASNQGGASDEQFF. The CDR3 nucleotides are TGCGCCAGCAACCAAGGGGGGGCCTCGGATGAGCAGTTCTTC.

This clone has a count of ten or more. The rearrangement uses TRBV28 and TRBJ1-4, with TRBD1 as a possible D gene (5 bases). Germline CDR1 is MDHEN and CDR2 is SYDVKM. This CDR3 is built from 14 residues. V lost 6 bases and J 0 bases, leaving 8 bases between the germline ends. The CDR3 nucleotides read TGTGCCAGCAGCAACAGGCCAACTAATGAAAAACTGTTTTTT. It is translated as CASSNRPTNEKLFF.

The chain recombines TRBV7-2 with TRBJ2-2; D is uncertain. The V end was cut by 3 bases, the J end by 7 bases, with 6 bases between. The CDR3 has 12 residues. Germline-derived CDR1 and CDR2 are SGHTA and FQGNSA. CDR3 bases: TGTGCCAGCAGCTTCTCCCACGGGGAGCTGTTTTTT. This codes for CASSFSHGELFF.

This clone has ten or more counts. The chain couples TRBV27 to TRBJ2-1; a possible D gene is TRBD2 (5 bases). Germline V CDR1 and CDR2: MNHEY, SMNVEV (reference sequence). The CDR3 loop spans 14 amino acids. V lost 3 bases, J lost 7 bases, and 13 bases lay in between. CDR3 in DNA: TGTGCCAGCAGTTTTAGGGTTAGCGTGAATGAGCAGTTCTTC. The encoded protein is CASSFRVSVNEQFF.

A few counts support this clone. The rearrangement links TRBV29-1 to TRBJ1-1, with D tentatively TRBD1 (6 bases). The V and J ends lost 5 bases and 5 bases respectively, with 9 bases between them. The CDR3 is made up of 11 amino acids. Per the germline V gene, CDR1 is SQVTM and CDR2 is ANQGSEA. CDR3 nucleotides: TGCAGCGTTAGGACAGCTACTGAAGCTTTCTTT. It translates to CSVRTATEAFF.

CDR3 loop: CASSLNEQAHHGEELFF. The CDR3 DNA reads as TGCGCCAGCAGCTTGAACGAACAGGCCCACCATGGGGAGGAGCTGTTTTTT. The chain links TRBV5-1 to TRBJ2-2, with TRBD1 as a possible D gene (5 bases). V gave up 1 base and J gave up 10 bases, with 23 bases separating them. Germline values: CDR1 SGHRS, CDR2 YFSETQ. The CDR3 has 17 residues.

The chain combines TRBV5-6 with TRBJ1-2, with D perhaps matching TRBD1 (6 bases). CDR1 and CDR2 from the germline V gene are SGHDT and YYEEEE. Trimming removed 4 bases from V and 10 bases from J, with 14 bases in between. There are 12 residues in the CDR3. The CDR3 region is CASSRDTVHYTF. The CDR3 DNA is TGTGCCAGCAGCCGGGACACGGTACACTACACCTTC. Complete variable domain (other parts from reference TRBV5-6 and TRBJ1-2): DAGVTQSPTHLIKTRGQQVTLRCSPKSGHDTVSWYQQALGQGPQFIFQYYEEEERQRGNFPDRFSGHQFPNYSSELNVNALLLGDSALYLCASSRDTVHYTFGSGTRLTVV.

The rearrangement links TRBV6-6 to TRBJ2-7; tentative D call: TRBD2 (6 bases). CDR1 and CDR2 from the germline V gene are MNHNY and SVGAGI (reference sequence). The CDR3 is made up of 14 amino acids. Trimming removed 2 bases from V and 2 bases from J, with 10 bases in between. The CDR3 sequence is CASSYSSGAYEQYF. For the CDR3, the DNA is TGTGCCAGCAGTTACAGCTCGGGGGCCTACGAGCAGTACTTC.

The gene calls are TRBV5-1 and TRBJ2-3; D perhaps matches TRBD1 (6 bases). Germline CDR1 SGHRS, CDR2 YFSETQ. CDR3 length: 14 amino acids. V was clipped by 5 bases and J by 0 bases, with 10 bases between them. The CDR3 region is CASRGQRSTDTQYF. The CDR3 region has the DNA TGCGCCAGCAGGGGACAACGAAGCACAGATACGCAGTATTTT.

The chain employs TRBV6-6 and TRBJ2-1; 10 bases map to TRBD1. This CDR3 has 15 amino acids. Losses at the gene ends were 4 bases for V and 4 bases for J; bases not matched to a gene: 4. Germline loops: CDR1 MNHNY, CDR2 SVGAGI (reference sequence). The CDR3 sequence is CASSFGQGGYNEQFF. Written as DNA, the CDR3 is TGTGCCAGCAGTTTCGGACAGGGGGGGTACAATGAGCAGTTCTTC.

This clone was counted between two and nine times. The chain is built from TRBV6-5 and TRBJ1-2; D perhaps matches TRBD1 (5 bases). This CDR3 is 13 amino acids long. Germline CDR1 and CDR2: MNHEY and SVGAGI. Trimming took 2 bases from V and 5 from J, leaving 9 bases between them. This chain's CDR3 is CASSYVPGYGYTF. The CDR3 region has the DNA TGTGCCAGCAGTTACGTGCCAGGGTATGGCTACACCTTC.

This clone showed up just a few times. V is TRBV15 and J is TRBJ2-3; D gene uncertain. CDR1 is LNHNV, CDR2 YYDKDF, per germline (reference sequence). V was cut by 0 bases and J by 6 bases, with 4 bases left in between. The CDR3 is 12 residues long. CDR3 nucleotide sequence: TGTGCCACCAGCAGAGAAGGGGATACGCAGTATTTT. Translating gives CATSREGDTQYF. Full variable domain (outside the CDR3, taken from reference TRBV15 and TRBJ2-3): DAMVIQNPRYQVTQFGKPVTLSCSQTLNHNVMYWYQQKSSQAPKLLFHYYDKDFNNEADTPDNFQSRRPNTSFCFLDIRSPGLGDTAMYLCATSREGDTQYFGPGTRLTVL.

Only a few counts were recorded for this clone. Other DNA variants within this sample encode the same CDR3. V is TRBV7-9 and J is TRBJ1-1; TRBD1 matches 10 bases. After removal of 4 bases from V and 0 bases from J, the junction contained 5 bases not matched to a gene. CDR3 length: 16 amino acids. The germline V gene encodes CDR1 SEHNR and CDR2 FQNEAQ (reference sequence). The DNA for the CDR3 is TGTGCCAGCAGCTACGGGACAGGGGAAATGAACACTGAAGCTTTCTTT. Translated: CASSYGTGEMNTEAFF.

V and J are TRBV13 and TRBJ2-7, with 9 bases that match TRBD2. Germline lookup yields CDR1 PRHDT and CDR2 FYEKMQ (reference sequence). The CDR3 contains 17 residues. The V gene end was trimmed by 5 bases and the J gene end by 1 base; junction bases not matched to a gene: 12. CDR3: CASSPTIAGAPSYEQYF. CDR3 DNA sequence: TGTGCCAGCAGCCCAACCATAGCGGGGGCCCCATCCTACGAGCAGTACTTC. The complete variable domain, with remaining parts taken from reference TRBV13 and TRBJ2-7, reads AAGVIQSPRHLIKEKRETATLKCYPIPRHDTVYWYQQGPGQDPQFLISFYEKMQSDKGSIPDRFSAQQFSDYHSELNMSSLELGDSALYFCASSPTIAGAPSYEQYFGPGTRLTVT.

The chain uses TRBV10-2 and TRBJ2-2; possibly TRBD1 for D (5 bases). Trimming left V 8 bases short and J 1 base short, with 8 bases between. Germline V gene sequence: CDR1 WSHSY, CDR2 SAAADI. The CDR3 has 13 residues. Written as DNA, the CDR3 is TGCGCCAGCCTTGACAGGAACACCGGGGAGCTGTTTTTT. Its translation is CASLDRNTGELFF.

This clone was seen only a few times. The V and J genes are TRBV11-2 and TRBJ2-5, with D uncertain. Looked up from germline, CDR1 is SGHAT and CDR2 is FQNNGV. There are 14 residues in the CDR3. With 1 base removed from V and 5 bases from J, the gap between germline ends came to 11 bases. CDR3 in amino acids: CASSLVEVSETQYF. The CDR3 coding sequence is TGTGCCAGCAGCTTAGTCGAGGTCTCGGAGACCCAGTACTTC.

CDR3 amino acids: CAWSLYSRRDEQFF. For the CDR3, the DNA is TGTGCCTGGAGTTTGTATTCGCGTAGGGATGAGCAGTTCTTC. The chain is built from TRBV30 and TRBJ2-1; D remains ambiguous. The V end lost 2 bases, the J end lost 8 bases, and 16 bases lay between the germline ends. The V gene's germline CDR1 is GTSNPN and CDR2 SVGIG (reference sequence). The CDR3 runs to 14 residues.

The chain carries TRBV7-2 and TRBJ2-2; D possibly corresponds to TRBD2 (6 bases). The V and J ends lost 5 bases and 5 bases respectively, with 15 bases between them. Germline V gene lookup returns CDR1 SGHTA and CDR2 FQGNSA. The CDR3 sequence is 15 residues long. Written as DNA, the CDR3 is TGTGCCAGCAGCGCGGGACGGGCGGATACCGGGGAGCTGTTTTTT. Translated, it gives CASSAGRADTGELFF. Together with reference TRBV7-2 and TRBJ2-2, the CDR3 gives the full variable domain: GAGVSQSPSNKVTEKGKDVELRCDPISGHTALYWYRQSLGQGLEFLIYFQGNSAPDKSGLPSDRFSAERTGGSVSTLTIQRTQQEDSAVYLCASSAGRADTGELFFGEGSRLTVL.

This clone has more than one count but fewer than ten. The CDR3: CASSPLAGGTDTQYF. CDR3 DNA: TGTGCCAGCAGCCCACTAGCGGGGGGCACAGATACGCAGTATTTT. The chain joins TRBV7-7 to TRBJ2-3; 11 positions match TRBD2. The CDR3 is made up of 15 amino acids. Germline lookup yields CDR1 SSHAT and CDR2 FNYEAQ (reference sequence). V shed 5 bases and J 1 base; nucleotides not matched to a gene: 2.

V gene TRBV5-6 combines with J gene TRBJ1-5, with D perhaps TRBD1 (5 bases). V lost 4 bases to trimming and J lost 7 bases, with 15 bases between them. Per the germline V gene, CDR1 is SGHDT and CDR2 is YYEEEE. The CDR3 is 14 amino acids. The CDR3 DNA follows: TGTGCCAGCAGCAGGGCAGGGTACGGGCAGCCCCAGCATTTT. It translates to CASSRAGYGQPQHF.